A selection of T cell receptor beta chains follows, all from one sample in a study of cytomegalovirus exposure and HLA in healthy donors. The data were produced by immunoSEQ multiplex PCR, yet TCRdb's version contains in-frame clones alone and is incomplete. The sample includes some 43,000 clones, about 94% of them seen just once. Material: PBMCs. Receptor source: a man aged 18 to 30 in good health and CMV-seronegative. The CDR3 runs from the conserved cysteine through the conserved F or W. The D gene is left open where the match is weak. The size field is filled for only some rows; it gives once, few, many or a size class.

V	size	D	J	DNA	CDR3
TRBV19	once	TRBD1	TRBJ1-2	TGTGCCAGTGCACTTGACCCAGGGACAGCTCGGGTCGGTGGCTACACCTTC	CASALDPGTARVGGYTF
TRBV27	-	TRBD1	TRBJ2-1	TGTGCCAGCAGTGGAGCCGGGACAGGGTTCTACAATGAGCAGTTCTTC	CASSGAGTGFYNEQFF
TRBV6-4	-	-	TRBJ2-3	TGTGCCAGCAGTGTTGTCGGGGGAAGGGATACGCAGTATTTT	CASSVVGGRDTQYF
TRBV11-2	-	-	TRBJ2-7	TGTGCCAGCAGTTTTACGACTTACGAGCAGTACTTC	CASSFTTYEQYF
TRBV5-1	-	-	TRBJ2-3	TGCGCCAGCAGCTGGACATTTAGCACAGATACGCAGTATTTT	CASSWTFSTDTQYF
TRBV2	once	-	TRBJ1-2	TGTGCCAGCAGCGTCCCCGCCGGGGAATGGACTGGCGGCTACACCTTC	CASSVPAGEWTGGYTF
TRBV4-3	-	TRBD1	TRBJ1-1	TGCGCCAGCAGCGCTCCGGGACAGGGGGCATCTGAAGCTTTCTTT	CASSAPGQGASEAFF
TRBV7-2	-	TRBD2	TRBJ2-1	TGTGCCAGCAGCCCACCGGGACTACAAAATGAGCAGTTCTTC	CASSPPGLQNEQFF
TRBV5-6	-	-	TRBJ1-1	TGTGCCAGCAGCTTGCCCGCTCCGGGGACTGAAGCTTTCTTT	CASSLPAPGTEAFF
TRBV11-2	-	-	TRBJ2-1	TGTGCCAGCAGCTTATTCTCGTTAAATGAGCAGTTCTTC	CASSLFSLNEQFF
TRBV9	-	-	TRBJ2-3	TGTGCCAGCAGCGTACAGGGGGGAGATACGCAGTATTTT	CASSVQGGDTQYF
TRBV7-2	-	TRBD2	TRBJ2-7	TGTGCCAGCAGCTGGCTAGCGGGGGGGCTGACCTACGAGCAGTACTTC	CASSWLAGGLTYEQYF
TRBV19	-	TRBD2	TRBJ2-1	TGTGCCAGTAGTATAGGCCGAGGACTAGCGGGAGGTTTAGGTGAGCAGTTCTTC	CASSIGRGLAGGLGEQFF
TRBV19	-	TRBD1	TRBJ2-7	TGTGCCAGTAGCCAGACAGGGGCCGAGCAGTACTTC	CASSQTGAEQYF
TRBV7-6	-	-	TRBJ1-6	TGTGCCAGCAGCTTATCGCCATCGGGGGTTAATTCACCCCTCCACTTT	CASSLSPSGVNSPLHF
TRBV10-2	-	-	TRBJ2-7	TGCGCCAGCAGTGAGACTCAGGGAGGCGAGCAGTACTTC	CASSETQGGEQYF
TRBV5-5	-	TRBD2	TRBJ2-1	TGTGCCAGCAGCTCACTAGCGGAGATAACTGAGCAGTTCTTC	CASSSLAEITEQFF
TRBV6-1	-	-	TRBJ2-1	TGTGCCAGCAGTGACAGGGTTGGTGAGCAGTTCTTC	CASSDRVGEQFF
TRBV18	-	-	TRBJ2-7	TGTGCCAGCTCACCACTAGGAGGTGATACCACCTACGAGCAGTACTTC	CASSPLGGDTTYEQYF
TRBV4-2	-	TRBD2	TRBJ2-1	TGTGCCAGCAGCCAAGAAAGGGCGGGGAGGGGTTACAATGAGCAGTTCTTC	CASSQERAGRGYNEQFF
TRBV27	-	-	TRBJ1-2	TGTGCCAGCAGTTTGCAATCCCCCGAGGGAGATGGCTACACCTTC	CASSLQSPEGDGYTF
TRBV7-2	-	-	TRBJ1-1	TGTGCCAGCAGCTTTACAGGGTACTCTGAAGCTTTCTTT	CASSFTGYSEAFF
TRBV28	-	TRBD2	TRBJ2-5	TGTGCCAGCAGTCCCTCCGGGACTAGCGGGACCGGGGGGTTGTGGGAGACCCAGTACTTC	CASSPSGTSGTGGLWETQYF
TRBV7-3	-	TRBD1	TRBJ1-2	TGTGCCAGCAGCTCGACCGGACTAAAGACAGGGGCTAACTATGGCTACACCTTC	CASSSTGLKTGANYGYTF
TRBV5-1	-	TRBD2	TRBJ2-2	TGCGCCAGCAGCTTAACTCCTAGCGGCACCGGGGAGCTGTTTTTT	CASSLTPSGTGELFF
TRBV11-2	once	-	TRBJ1-5	TGTGCCAGCAGCTTAGGTGGGACACCGAATCAGCCCCAGCATTTT	CASSLGGTPNQPQHF
TRBV4-1	few	-	TRBJ2-1	TGCGCCAGCAGCCCTGACAATTACAATGAGCAGTTCTTC	CASSPDNYNEQFF
TRBV29-1	once	TRBD2	TRBJ2-1	TGCAGCGTTGGGGGACAACTACGGACTAGCGGGAAGACCTACAATGAGCAGTTCTTC	CSVGGQLRTSGKTYNEQFF
TRBV2	-	-	TRBJ1-5	TGTGCCAGCAGTGAAGGGCGGGCAGTTAGCAATCAGCCCCAGCATTTT	CASSEGRAVSNQPQHF
TRBV19	-	-	TRBJ1-5	TGTGCCAGTGAAATATACAGCAGCAATCAGCCCCAGCATTTT	CASEIYSSNQPQHF
TRBV27	once	-	TRBJ1-1	TGTGCCAGCAGTTTAGGGGCTACTGAAGCTTTCTTT	CASSLGATEAFF
TRBV11-3	-	-	TRBJ2-2	TGTGCCAGCAGCTCTAAGAACACCGGGGAGCTGTTTTTT	CASSSKNTGELFF
TRBV4-1	-	-	TRBJ2-2	TGCGCCAGCAGCCATCCTCCACCGGACACCGGGGAGCTGTTTTTT	CASSHPPPDTGELFF
TRBV7-2	-	-	TRBJ2-5	TGTGCCAGCAGCGGGGGGGCCCCAGAGACCCAGTACTTC	CASSGGAPETQYF
TRBV28	-	TRBD2	TRBJ2-1	TGTGCCAGCAGTACCGGGACTAGTTATGACAATGAGCAGTTCTTC	CASSTGTSYDNEQFF
TRBV7-2	few	-	TRBJ1-6	TGTGCCAGCAGCTTAGGTCCAGGGGATAATTCACCCCTCCACTTT	CASSLGPGDNSPLHF
TRBV28	-	-	TRBJ2-7	TGTGCCAGCAGGGCATCATACGAGCAGTACTTC	CASRASYEQYF
TRBV6-5	-	TRBD1	TRBJ1-2	TGTGCCAGCAGTGACCCCGACAGGGTCCGGGCGGCCACCTTC	CASSDPDRVRAATF
TRBV7-6	-	TRBD2	TRBJ2-1	TGTGCCAGCAGCCAAAGAGGAAGAGCGGGAGTGGGGGGCAATGAGCAGTTCTTC	CASSQRGRAGVGGNEQFF
TRBV7-9	once	TRBD1	TRBJ2-5	TGTGCCAGCAGCTCTTACACAGGGGAAGAGACCCAGTACTTC	CASSSYTGEETQYF
TRBV6-5	-	TRBD1	TRBJ1-2	TGTGCCAGCACGACCACAGGGGTAGATGGCTACACCTTC	CASTTTGVDGYTF
TRBV4-1	-	TRBD1	TRBJ2-3	TGCGCCAGCAGCCAAGAACGACAGGGCGGCACAGATACGCAGTATTTT	CASSQERQGGTDTQYF
TRBV11-2	-	-	TRBJ2-3	TGTGCCAGCACCACCTCGACCGGGGGGCCAGATACGCAGTATTTT	CASTTSTGGPDTQYF
TRBV25-1	-	-	TRBJ2-1	TGTGCCAGCAGTGACCCCAGATCCTACAATGAGCAGTTCTTC	CASSDPRSYNEQFF
TRBV11-2	-	-	TRBJ1-1	TGTGCCAGCAGCTTAGATCGACAGACATACACTGAAGCTTTCTTT	CASSLDRQTYTEAFF
TRBV6-4	few	TRBD2	TRBJ2-3	TGTGCCAGCAGCGGGAGGGCCACAGATACGCAGTATTTT	CASSGRATDTQYF
TRBV5-4	-	-	TRBJ1-1	TGTGCCAGCAGCTTTCCCGGGGTGAACACTGAAGCTTTCTTT	CASSFPGVNTEAFF
TRBV28	-	-	TRBJ2-7	TGTGCCAGCAGTCAAAGGACAGTTGGTACCTACGAGCAGTACTTC	CASSQRTVGTYEQYF
TRBV9	-	-	TRBJ2-7	TGTGCCAGCAGCGTTCTCGCCGGGTACGAGCAGTACTTC	CASSVLAGYEQYF
TRBV6-5	-	-	TRBJ2-2	TGTGCCAGCAGTGCCCAGGAATGGCCTTCCGGGGAGCTGTTTTTT	CASSAQEWPSGELFF
TRBV14	once	-	TRBJ2-3	TGTGCCAGCAGCCAAGTTATCAGGGCAGTTAGCACAGATACGCAGTATTTT	CASSQVIRAVSTDTQYF
TRBV4-2	-	-	TRBJ1-4	TGTGCCAGCAGCCTCTCCAGGTTTAATGAAAAACTGTTTTTT	CASSLSRFNEKLFF
TRBV5-4	few	-	TRBJ2-3	TGTGCCAGCAGCTTGGTTGGTGGGGGGGCGACAGATACGCAGTATTTT	CASSLVGGGATDTQYF